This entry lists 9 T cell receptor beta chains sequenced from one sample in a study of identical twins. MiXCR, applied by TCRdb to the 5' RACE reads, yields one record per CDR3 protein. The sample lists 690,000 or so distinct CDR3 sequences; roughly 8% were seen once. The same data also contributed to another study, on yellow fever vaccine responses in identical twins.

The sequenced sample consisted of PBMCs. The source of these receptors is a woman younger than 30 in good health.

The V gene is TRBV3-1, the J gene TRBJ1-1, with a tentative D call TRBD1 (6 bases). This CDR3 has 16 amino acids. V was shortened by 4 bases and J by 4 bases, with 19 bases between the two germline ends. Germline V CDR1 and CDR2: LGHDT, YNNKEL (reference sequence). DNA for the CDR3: TGTGCCAGCAGCCGACAGGTAGGAAGGTTGAGCACTGAAGCTTTCTTT. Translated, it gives CASSRQVGRLSTEAFF.

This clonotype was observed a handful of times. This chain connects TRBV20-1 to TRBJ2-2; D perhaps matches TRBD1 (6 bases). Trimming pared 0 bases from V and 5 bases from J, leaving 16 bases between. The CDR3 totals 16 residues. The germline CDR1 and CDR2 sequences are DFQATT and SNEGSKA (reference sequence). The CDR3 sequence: CSARDMGARTTGELFF. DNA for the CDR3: TGCAGTGCTAGAGATATGGGGGCGAGAACGACCGGGGAGCTGTTTTTT.

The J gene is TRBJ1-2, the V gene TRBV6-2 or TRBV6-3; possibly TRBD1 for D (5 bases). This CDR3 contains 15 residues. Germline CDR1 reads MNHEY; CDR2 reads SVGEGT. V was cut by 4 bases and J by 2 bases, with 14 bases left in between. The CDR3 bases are TGTGCCAGCAGTTCAACAGGATCTCCAAACTATGGCTACACCTTC. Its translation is CASSSTGSPNYGYTF.

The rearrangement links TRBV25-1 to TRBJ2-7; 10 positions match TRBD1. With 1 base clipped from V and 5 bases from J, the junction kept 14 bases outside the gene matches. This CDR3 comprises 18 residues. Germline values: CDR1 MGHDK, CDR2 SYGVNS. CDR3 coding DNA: TGTGCCAGCAGTGAATCCTACTTCCCGGGACAGGGGTTCAACGAGCAGTACTTC. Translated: CASSESYFPGQGFNEQYF.

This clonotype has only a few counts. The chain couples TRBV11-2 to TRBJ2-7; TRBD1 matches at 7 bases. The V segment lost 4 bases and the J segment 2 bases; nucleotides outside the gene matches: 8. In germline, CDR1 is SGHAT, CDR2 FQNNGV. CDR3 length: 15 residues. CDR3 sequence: CASSSAGTATYEQYF. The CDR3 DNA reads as TGTGCCAGCAGCTCAGCCGGGACAGCAACCTACGAGCAGTACTTC.

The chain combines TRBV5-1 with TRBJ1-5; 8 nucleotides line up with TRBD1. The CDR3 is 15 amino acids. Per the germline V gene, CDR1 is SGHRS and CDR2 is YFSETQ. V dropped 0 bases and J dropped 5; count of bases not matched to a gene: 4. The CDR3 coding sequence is TGCGCCAGCAGCTTGGGAGGACAGGGAGATCAGCCCCAGCATTTT. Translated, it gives CASSLGGQGDQPQHF. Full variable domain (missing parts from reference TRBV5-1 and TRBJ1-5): KAGVTQTPRYLIKTRGQQVTLSCSPISGHRSVSWYQQTPGQGLQFLFEYFSETQRNKGNFPGRFSGRQFSNSRSEMNVSTLELGDSALYLCASSLGGQGDQPQHFGDGTRLSIL.

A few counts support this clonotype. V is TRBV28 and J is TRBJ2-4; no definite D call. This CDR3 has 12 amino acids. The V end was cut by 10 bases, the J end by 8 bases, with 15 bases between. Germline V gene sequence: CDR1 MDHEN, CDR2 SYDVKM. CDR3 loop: CATTPSRYIQYF. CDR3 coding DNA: TGTGCCACGACCCCTAGTAGGTACATTCAGTACTTC.

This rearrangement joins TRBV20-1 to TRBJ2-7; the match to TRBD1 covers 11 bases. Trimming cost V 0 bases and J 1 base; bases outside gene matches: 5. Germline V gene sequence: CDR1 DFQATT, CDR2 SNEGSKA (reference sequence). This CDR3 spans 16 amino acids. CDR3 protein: CSARDPDRGHSYEQYF. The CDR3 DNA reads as TGCAGTGCTAGAGATCCGGACAGGGGGCATTCCTACGAGCAGTACTTC.

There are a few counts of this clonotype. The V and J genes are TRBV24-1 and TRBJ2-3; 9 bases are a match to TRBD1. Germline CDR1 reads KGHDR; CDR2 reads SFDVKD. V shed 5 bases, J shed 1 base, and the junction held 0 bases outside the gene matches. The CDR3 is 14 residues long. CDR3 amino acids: CATSGTGGTDTQYF. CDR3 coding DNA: TGTGCCACCAGTGGGACAGGGGGCACAGATACGCAGTATTTT.